This TCR beta chain was retrieved from a study of blood T cell repertoires in COVID-19. Study-level background: PBMCs, B-cell-depleted T cells, or T cells were the source of the cDNA or gDNA that made up the material.

As processed by the authors: Cell counts per sample came from amplifying reference gene primers. Assay: immunoSEQ multiplex PCR; the TCRdb copy retains only in-frame clones and omits some. V, J and clone size were drawn from that table, and D and trimming were deduced from the DNA. The sample records over 70,000 clones, roughly nine tenths being singletons. In Seattle, patients joined the study during active infection and were tracked longitudinally. This CDR3 has 14 residues. The V and J ends lost 4 bases and 3 bases respectively, with 10 bases between them. From germline, CDR1 is MNHEY and CDR2 SMNVEV (reference sequence).

The V call is TRBV27, the J call TRBJ2-1; possibly TRBD1 for D (6 bases). Sequencing was carried out using peripheral blood. This sequence was found in a man aged 50 to 60 with COVID-19, enrolled during active disease. The CDR3: CASSSPGVYNEQFF. CDR3 DNA sequence: TGTGCCAGCAGTTCCCCAGGGGTCTACAATGAGCAGTTCTTC.